The rows below give T cell receptor beta chains drawn from one sample of a study of T-cell memory formation after mild COVID-19. Using its own MiXCR run on the 5' RACE reads, TCRdb lists one record per CDR3 protein. The sample shows 540,000 or so distinct CDR3 sequences, around 21% of them seen only once. Material: PBMCs or a T cell subset sorted from them (not recorded which). The origin of the receptors is an adult woman who had mild COVID-19 (a few samples of this study predate the infection). Cell type and time point are not known. Both conserved end residues are part of each CDR3. D genes are given only for firm matches. Clone sizes are given selectively: once, few, many, or a class where the clone is expanded.

j_call: TRBJ2-1
v_call: TRBV20-1
d_call: -
clone_size: -
cdr3_aa: CSARHYNEQFF
cdr3_nt: TGCAGTGCTAGACACTACAATGAGCAGTTCTTC

j_call: TRBJ2-7
v_call: TRBV19
d_call: -
clone_size: -
cdr3_aa: CASSIGRGYEQYF
cdr3_nt: TGTGCCAGTAGTATCGGCAGGGGCTACGAGCAGTACTTC

j_call: TRBJ2-2
v_call: TRBV7-3
d_call: -
clone_size: few
cdr3_aa: CASSLVYTGELFF
cdr3_nt: TGTGCCAGCAGCTTAGTCTATACCGGGGAGCTGTTTTTT

j_call: TRBJ2-7
v_call: TRBV5-4
d_call: -
clone_size: few
cdr3_aa: CASSSQSYEQYF
cdr3_nt: TGTGCCAGCAGCTCGCAGAGCTACGAGCAGTACTTC

j_call: TRBJ1-5
v_call: TRBV11-2
d_call: -
clone_size: -
cdr3_aa: CASSLEGNGIPPHTLYSNQPQHF
cdr3_nt: TGTGCCAGCAGCCTAGAGGGGAACGGGATTCCACCCCATACCCTCTATAGCAATCAGCCCCAGCATTTT

j_call: TRBJ2-5
v_call: TRBV12-3/TRBV12-4
d_call: TRBD2
clone_size: -
cdr3_aa: CASTLAAGVGTQYF
cdr3_nt: TGTGCCAGCACCCTGGCGGCGGGGGTAGGGACCCAGTACTTC

j_call: TRBJ2-1
v_call: TRBV30
d_call: TRBD2
clone_size: -
cdr3_aa: CAWNSGGASNEQFF
cdr3_nt: TGTGCCTGGAATAGCGGGGGGGCCAGCAATGAGCAGTTCTTC

j_call: TRBJ2-5
v_call: TRBV9
d_call: TRBD2
clone_size: -
cdr3_aa: CASSVAWGGETQYF
cdr3_nt: TGTGCCAGCAGCGTAGCTTGGGGGGGAGAGACCCAGTACTTC

j_call: TRBJ2-1
v_call: TRBV7-6
d_call: -
clone_size: -
cdr3_aa: CASSLEFGEQFF
cdr3_nt: TGTGCCAGCAGCTTAGAGTTCGGGGAGCAGTTCTTC

j_call: TRBJ2-2
v_call: TRBV7-7
d_call: TRBD2
clone_size: -
cdr3_aa: CASATSEGTGELFF
cdr3_nt: TGTGCTAGCGCGACTAGCGAGGGCACCGGGGAGCTGTTTTTT

j_call: TRBJ2-3
v_call: TRBV5-1
d_call: -
clone_size: -
cdr3_aa: CASSLVAGADTQYF
cdr3_nt: TGCGCCAGCAGCTTGGTGGCAGGGGCAGATACGCAGTATTTT

j_call: TRBJ2-3
v_call: TRBV7-3
d_call: -
clone_size: few
cdr3_aa: CASSLQGVYGTQYF
cdr3_nt: TGTGCCAGCAGCTTACAGGGAGTTTATGGTACGCAGTATTTT

j_call: TRBJ2-1
v_call: TRBV7-9
d_call: -
clone_size: -
cdr3_aa: CASSLAVDEQFF
cdr3_nt: TGTGCCAGCAGTTTAGCCGTGGATGAGCAGTTCTTC

j_call: TRBJ2-1
v_call: TRBV4-3
d_call: TRBD2
clone_size: -
cdr3_aa: CASSQDSGGLYNEQFF
cdr3_nt: TGCGCCAGCAGCCAAGACTCGGGAGGCCTCTACAATGAGCAGTTCTTC

j_call: TRBJ2-7
v_call: TRBV12-3/TRBV12-4
d_call: -
clone_size: few
cdr3_aa: CASSLEYGADSKSYEQYF
cdr3_nt: TGTGCCAGCAGTTTAGAGTACGGTGCGGACAGTAAATCCTACGAGCAGTACTTC

j_call: TRBJ2-2
v_call: TRBV14
d_call: -
clone_size: -
cdr3_aa: CASSQDHSYTGELFF
cdr3_nt: TGTGCCAGCAGCCAAGACCACAGCTACACCGGGGAGCTGTTTTTT

j_call: TRBJ2-1
v_call: TRBV7-9
d_call: -
clone_size: many
cdr3_aa: CASSSPEGGAYNEQFF
cdr3_nt: TGTGCCAGCAGCTCCCCGGAGGGGGGCGCCTACAATGAGCAGTTCTTC

j_call: TRBJ1-2
v_call: TRBV12-3/TRBV12-4
d_call: -
clone_size: few
cdr3_aa: CASSFGLRGNYGYTF
cdr3_nt: TGTGCCAGCAGTTTCGGACTCAGGGGTAACTATGGCTACACCTTC

j_call: TRBJ1-2
v_call: TRBV6-5
d_call: -
clone_size: -
cdr3_aa: CASSYEGSYGYTF
cdr3_nt: TGTGCCAGCAGTTACGAGGGTAGCTATGGCTACACCTTC

j_call: TRBJ1-1
v_call: TRBV6-5
d_call: -
clone_size: -
cdr3_aa: CASSYQGGTEAFF
cdr3_nt: TGTGCCAGCAGTTATCAGGGAGGCACTGAAGCTTTCTTT

j_call: TRBJ1-1
v_call: TRBV29-1
d_call: -
clone_size: -
cdr3_aa: CSVLWRGFTEAFF
cdr3_nt: TGCAGCGTTCTGTGGCGGGGGTTCACTGAAGCTTTCTTT

j_call: TRBJ1-1
v_call: TRBV20-1
d_call: -
clone_size: -
cdr3_aa: CSAFNSVTEAFF
cdr3_nt: TGCAGTGCCTTCAACAGTGTCACTGAAGCTTTCTTT

j_call: TRBJ1-2
v_call: TRBV24-1
d_call: -
clone_size: few
cdr3_aa: CATSATGLNYGYTF
cdr3_nt: TGTGCCACCAGTGCGACGGGTCTCAACTATGGCTACACCTTC

j_call: TRBJ2-7
v_call: TRBV30
d_call: -
clone_size: -
cdr3_aa: CAWRSGYEQYF
cdr3_nt: TGTGCCTGGCGATCGGGCTACGAGCAGTACTTC

j_call: TRBJ2-3
v_call: TRBV29-1
d_call: -
clone_size: -
cdr3_aa: CSYRVGTQYF
cdr3_nt: TGCAGCTATCGGGTGGGTACGCAGTATTTT

j_call: TRBJ2-1
v_call: TRBV7-8
d_call: TRBD2
clone_size: -
cdr3_aa: CASSPWGAGESNEQFF
cdr3_nt: TGTGCCAGCAGCCCGTGGGGAGCGGGAGAATCGAATGAGCAGTTCTTC

j_call: TRBJ2-3
v_call: TRBV4-2
d_call: -
clone_size: many
cdr3_aa: CASSQTDTQYF
cdr3_nt: TGTGCCAGCAGCCAAACAGATACGCAGTATTTT

j_call: TRBJ2-1
v_call: TRBV4-1
d_call: TRBD1
clone_size: few
cdr3_aa: CASSQGSGTVPWEQFF
cdr3_nt: TGCGCCAGCAGCCAAGGCTCCGGGACAGTCCCATGGGAGCAGTTCTTC

j_call: TRBJ2-1
v_call: TRBV7-9
d_call: TRBD2
clone_size: few
cdr3_aa: CASGPGTSRNEQFF
cdr3_nt: TGTGCCAGCGGCCCCGGGACTAGCCGGAATGAGCAGTTCTTC

j_call: TRBJ2-1
v_call: TRBV5-6
d_call: TRBD2
clone_size: -
cdr3_aa: CASRGTTSPLGVQFF
cdr3_nt: TGTGCCAGCAGAGGGACTACCTCTCCCCTCGGGGTGCAGTTCTTC

j_call: TRBJ2-1
v_call: TRBV24-1
d_call: TRBD2
clone_size: many
cdr3_aa: CATSTLGVAGEYNEQFF
cdr3_nt: TGTGCCACCAGTACACTTGGTGTAGCGGGAGAATACAATGAGCAGTTCTTC

j_call: TRBJ2-7
v_call: TRBV9
d_call: TRBD1
clone_size: -
cdr3_aa: CASSVTTGTGYHEQYF
cdr3_nt: TGTGCCAGCAGCGTAACGACGGGGACAGGGTATCACGAGCAGTACTTC

j_call: TRBJ2-7
v_call: TRBV6-2/TRBV6-3
d_call: TRBD1
clone_size: -
cdr3_aa: CASSGTGFSSEQYF
cdr3_nt: TGTGCCAGCAGTGGGACAGGATTTTCCTCCGAGCAGTACTTC

j_call: TRBJ2-1
v_call: TRBV9
d_call: -
clone_size: -
cdr3_aa: CASSVDGFLYNEQFF
cdr3_nt: TGTGCCAGCAGCGTAGATGGATTCCTCTACAATGAGCAGTTCTTC

j_call: TRBJ2-3
v_call: TRBV11-3
d_call: TRBD1
clone_size: many
cdr3_aa: CASSLDGTGTDTQYF
cdr3_nt: TGTGCCAGCAGCTTAGACGGGACAGGGACAGATACGCAGTATTTT

j_call: TRBJ2-3
v_call: TRBV5-1
d_call: TRBD1
clone_size: few
cdr3_aa: CASSLAARQGIKDTQYF
cdr3_nt: TGCGCCAGCAGCTTGGCCGCTCGACAGGGGATTAAAGATACGCAGTATTTT

j_call: TRBJ1-2
v_call: TRBV6-2/TRBV6-3
d_call: TRBD1
clone_size: many
cdr3_aa: CASSQTGQGDYGYTF
cdr3_nt: TGTGCCAGCAGCCAAACCGGACAGGGCGACTATGGCTACACCTTC

j_call: TRBJ2-2
v_call: TRBV11-1
d_call: TRBD2
clone_size: -
cdr3_aa: CASSLRPTSGPGELFF
cdr3_nt: TGTGCCAGCAGCTTAAGACCGACTAGCGGGCCCGGGGAGCTGTTTTTT

j_call: TRBJ2-7
v_call: TRBV7-2
d_call: TRBD2
clone_size: few
cdr3_aa: CASSLEAGAAYEQYF
cdr3_nt: TGTGCCAGCAGCTTAGAGGCGGGAGCGGCTTACGAGCAGTACTTC

j_call: TRBJ2-2
v_call: TRBV25-1
d_call: -
clone_size: few
cdr3_aa: CASSHLSAGTLYTGELFF
cdr3_nt: TGTGCCAGTTCCCACCTCTCTGCGGGCACCTTATACACCGGGGAGCTGTTTTTT

j_call: TRBJ2-5
v_call: TRBV7-9
d_call: -
clone_size: few
cdr3_aa: CASSTGPRETQYF
cdr3_nt: TGTGCCAGCAGCACAGGGCCACGGGAGACCCAGTACTTC

j_call: TRBJ2-5
v_call: TRBV23-1
d_call: -
clone_size: few
cdr3_aa: CASPPRTQCGQETQYF
cdr3_nt: TGCGCCAGCCCTCCGCGGACACAATGCGGGCAAGAGACCCAGTACTTC

j_call: TRBJ2-7
v_call: TRBV27
d_call: -
clone_size: few
cdr3_aa: CASSSGMGTYPEQYF
cdr3_nt: TGTGCCAGCAGTTCGGGAATGGGAACCTACCCCGAGCAGTACTTC

j_call: TRBJ2-1
v_call: TRBV20-1
d_call: TRBD2
clone_size: -
cdr3_aa: CSATGRTSGSDNEQFF
cdr3_nt: TGCAGTGCTACCGGAAGGACTAGCGGGAGTGACAATGAGCAGTTCTTC

j_call: TRBJ2-5
v_call: TRBV6-6
d_call: TRBD2
clone_size: many
cdr3_aa: CASSSSFTSVGKETQYF
cdr3_nt: TGTGCCAGCAGTTCCTCCTTCACTAGCGTAGGGAAAGAGACCCAGTACTTC

j_call: TRBJ1-4
v_call: TRBV18
d_call: -
clone_size: -
cdr3_aa: CASSPPSPLNEKLFF
cdr3_nt: TGTGCCAGCTCACCGCCTTCCCCCCTCAATGAAAAACTGTTTTTT

j_call: TRBJ2-3
v_call: TRBV7-9
d_call: -
clone_size: -
cdr3_aa: CASSVSDTQYF
cdr3_nt: TGTGCCAGCAGCGTTTCAGATACGCAGTATTTT

j_call: TRBJ1-1
v_call: TRBV5-5
d_call: TRBD1
clone_size: many
cdr3_aa: CASSLRRQGSNTEAFF
cdr3_nt: TGTGCCAGCAGCTTGCGGCGACAGGGGTCGAACACTGAAGCTTTCTTT

j_call: TRBJ2-7
v_call: TRBV15
d_call: -
clone_size: few
cdr3_aa: CATGPSRAYEQYF
cdr3_nt: TGTGCCACCGGACCGAGTCGGGCCTACGAGCAGTACTTC

j_call: TRBJ1-1
v_call: TRBV15
d_call: -
clone_size: few
cdr3_aa: CATSSTTQRPSFF
cdr3_nt: TGTGCCACCAGCAGTACTACTCAACGACCCTCTTTCTTT

j_call: TRBJ2-7
v_call: TRBV5-1
d_call: -
clone_size: -
cdr3_aa: CASSLSTPGTYEQYF
cdr3_nt: TGCGCCAGCAGCTTGAGCACCCCCGGCACCTACGAGCAGTACTTC

j_call: TRBJ2-3
v_call: TRBV7-3
d_call: TRBD2
clone_size: -
cdr3_aa: CASSLRGAGGVDTQYF
cdr3_nt: TGTGCCAGCAGCTTAAGGGGAGCGGGAGGGGTAGATACGCAGTATTTT